Listed below are T cell receptor beta chains from one sample, sequenced in a study of human T cells and chemical hapten exposure. TCRdb itself ran the RACE reads through MiXCR, one entry per CDR3 protein. The data show 180,000 or so distinct CDR3 sequences, around 25% seen once. Sequenced material: whole blood, taken in connection with sensitization to the hapten diphenylcyclopropenone (DPC). Receptors originate from a woman aged 40 to 55 with alopecia areata. Some clones in this sample may be carry-over from other donors' samples. CDR3s include the opening cysteine and the closing phenylalanine or tryptophan. D genes are given only for firm matches. Not all rows give a size; the values are once, few, many and, for expanded clones, a class.

d_gene	abundance	v_gene	j_gene	len	CDR3aa	CDR3nt
-	-	TRBV6-2/TRBV6-3	TRBJ2-2	14	CASSRLRSTGELFF	TGTGCCAGCAGTCGACTACGGAGCACCGGGGAGCTGTTTTTT
-	few	TRBV6-5	TRBJ2-5	15	CASSYSSRLQETQYF	TGTGCCAGCAGTTACTCAAGTCGACTACAAGAGACCCAGTACTTC
TRBD1	few	TRBV6-1	TRBJ2-2	15	CASSRTGRSTGELFF	TGTGCCAGCAGTAGGACAGGGCGAAGCACCGGGGAGCTGTTTTTT
TRBD1	-	TRBV29-1	TRBJ2-3	14	CSATDRVGTDTQYF	TGCAGCGCGACCGACAGGGTTGGCACAGATACGCAGTATTTT
-	many	TRBV5-1	TRBJ2-5	14	CASSTGTAKETQYF	TGCGCCAGCAGCACCGGGACGGCAAAAGAGACCCAGTACTTC
-	many	TRBV28	TRBJ2-7	13	CASTAGQSYEQYF	TGTGCCAGCACCGCGGGACAGTCCTACGAGCAGTACTTC
-	few	TRBV7-2	TRBJ2-5	15	CASSLAGTVGETQYF	TGTGCCAGCAGCTTAGCGGGAACGGTAGGAGAGACCCAGTACTTC
-	few	TRBV4-2	TRBJ2-7	15	CASSQDRDAASEQYF	TGTGCCAGCAGCCAGGACCGGGACGCCGCGTCCGAGCAGTACTTC
-	few	TRBV20-1	TRBJ1-1	13	CSASRSLDTEAFF	TGCAGTGCTAGCCGCAGTCTGGACACTGAAGCTTTCTTT
TRBD1	few	TRBV7-8	TRBJ1-2	16	CASSLDGTGKDYGYTF	TGTGCCAGCAGCTTAGACGGGACAGGGAAGGACTATGGCTACACCTTC
-	few	TRBV20-1	TRBJ1-2	13	CSARDSGNRGYTF	TGCAGTGCTAGAGATTCCGGGAATCGGGGCTACACCTTC
TRBD1	-	TRBV23-1	TRBJ1-5	15	CASSVDRRSHQPQHF	TGCGCCAGCAGTGTGGACAGGAGGTCCCATCAGCCCCAGCATTTT
-	-	TRBV27	TRBJ2-6	15	CASSRGVSGANVLTF	TGTGCCAGCAGCCGTGGTGTCTCTGGGGCCAACGTCCTGACTTTC
TRBD1	few	TRBV4-1	TRBJ2-7	16	CASSRHPGQGRDEQYF	TGCGCCAGCAGCCGCCACCCGGGACAGGGACGGGACGAGCAGTACTTC
-	-	TRBV7-2	TRBJ2-7	13	CASSPRQTYEQYF	TGTGCCAGCAGCCCCCGACAGACCTACGAGCAGTACTTC
TRBD1	few	TRBV7-9	TRBJ2-7	14	CASSSPGQGHEQYF	TGTGCCAGCAGCTCCCCGGGACAGGGGCACGAGCAGTACTTC
-	-	TRBV29-1	TRBJ1-4	13	CSVDGGGGGKLFF	TGCAGCGTTGATGGTGGAGGGGGTGGAAAACTGTTTTTT
-	few	TRBV20-1	TRBJ1-6	13	CSARAGDNSPLHF	TGCAGTGCTAGAGCCGGGGATAATTCACCCCTCCACTTT
TRBD1	-	TRBV5-4	TRBJ2-7	17	CASSLAPGTGSSYEQYF	TGTGCCAGCAGCTTGGCCCCCGGGACAGGGAGCTCCTACGAGCAGTACTTC
-	once	TRBV29-1	TRBJ1-1	14	CSVVPQDIVTEAFF	TGCAGCGTTGTGCCTCAGGACATCGTGACTGAAGCTTTCTTT
-	-	TRBV6-2/TRBV6-3	TRBJ2-7	13	CASSTGGVYEQYF	TGTGCCAGCAGCACTGGGGGAGTCTACGAGCAGTACTTC
TRBD1	-	TRBV27	TRBJ1-1	15	CASSAYRGGNTEAFF	TGTGCCAGCAGTGCTTACAGGGGAGGCAACACTGAAGCTTTCTTT
-	-	TRBV11-2	TRBJ2-5	15	CASQKQLAQPETQYF	TGTGCCAGCCAGAAACAGCTAGCGCAACCAGAGACCCAGTACTTC
-	few	TRBV9	TRBJ2-2	15	CASSPSDSNTGELFF	TGTGCCAGCAGCCCTTCGGACTCCAACACCGGGGAGCTGTTTTTT
-	few	TRBV18	TRBJ2-5	11	CASSPKETQYF	TGTGCCAGCTCACCAAAAGAGACCCAGTACTTC
TRBD2	-	TRBV7-9	TRBJ2-7	16	CASSSPSSGPSYEQYF	TGTGCCAGCAGCTCCCCTTCTAGCGGCCCTTCCTACGAGCAGTACTTC
-	few	TRBV10-3	TRBJ1-1	14	CAISEQGRNTEAFF	TGTGCCATCAGTGAACAGGGTAGGAACACTGAAGCTTTCTTT
-	-	TRBV6-5	TRBJ2-7	15	CASRRLLAWGGEQYF	TGTGCCAGCAGGCGACTACTAGCTTGGGGCGGCGAGCAGTACTTC
TRBD2	few	TRBV20-1	TRBJ2-7	14	CSASLLAGTYEQYF	TGCAGTGCTAGTCTGCTAGCGGGGACCTACGAGCAGTACTTC
-	-	TRBV6-5	TRBJ1-5	13	CASSYRFNQPQHF	TGTGCCAGCAGTTACAGGTTCAATCAGCCCCAGCATTTT
-	-	TRBV20-1	TRBJ1-1	13	CSARSSTNTEAFF	TGCAGTGCTCGAAGCTCTACGAACACTGAAGCTTTCTTT
TRBD2	few	TRBV29-1	TRBJ2-5	12	CSVVPSGETQYF	TGCAGCGTTGTCCCTAGCGGTGAGACCCAATACTTC
-	few	TRBV28	TRBJ1-5	13	CASSLTMGRLGHF	TGTGCCAGCAGTCTTACGATGGGACGGCTAGGTCATTTT
-	-	TRBV20-1	TRBJ2-1	11	CSARGNNEQFF	TGCAGTGCTAGGGGAAACAATGAGCAGTTCTTC
-	-	TRBV6-2/TRBV6-3	TRBJ1-5	14	CASSLFGRAQPQHF	TGTGCCAGCAGTCTGTTTGGCAGGGCTCAGCCCCAGCATTTT
-	-	TRBV29-1	TRBJ1-1	13	CSSAGLTNTEAFF	TGCAGCTCCGCGGGCCTGACGAACACTGAAGCTTTCTTT
TRBD2	-	TRBV4-1	TRBJ2-7	18	CASSQETSGARIPYEQYF	TGCGCCAGCAGCCAAGAAACTAGCGGGGCTCGGATTCCCTACGAGCAGTACTTC
-	many	TRBV4-2	TRBJ2-7	13	CASSQGRDYEQYF	TGTGCCAGCAGCCAGGGGCGGGACTACGAGCAGTACTTC
-	-	TRBV5-1	TRBJ2-6	17	CASSLGQPSSGANVLTF	TGCGCCAGCAGCTTGGGACAGCCGAGCTCTGGGGCCAACGTCCTGACTTTC
-	few	TRBV30	TRBJ1-1	11	CAWTSYTEAFF	TGTGCCTGGACCAGCTACACTGAAGCTTTCTTT
TRBD1	-	TRBV5-1	TRBJ2-2	15	CASRRRTGGTGELFF	TGCGCCAGCAGACGGAGGACAGGGGGAACCGGGGAGCTGTTTTTT
-	-	TRBV6-2/TRBV6-3	TRBJ2-7	11	CASSTPYEQYF	TGTGCCAGCAGTACCCCCTACGAGCAGTACTTC
TRBD2	-	TRBV7-8	TRBJ2-7	15	CASSLASGRAGEQYF	TGTGCCAGCAGCTTAGCTAGCGGGAGAGCGGGCGAGCAGTACTTC
-	-	TRBV2	TRBJ1-4	13	CASSVRENEKLFF	TGTGCCAGCAGTGTAAGAGAGAACGAAAAACTGTTTTTT
-	few	TRBV27	TRBJ2-3	16	CASRRMGDLYTDTQYF	TGTGCCAGCAGACGGATGGGGGATTTATACACAGATACGCAGTATTTT
-	-	TRBV4-2	TRBJ2-1	15	CASSSDSSSYNEQFF	TGTGCCAGCAGCTCCGACTCGAGCTCCTACAATGAGCAGTTCTTC
-	-	TRBV5-1	TRBJ1-2	15	CASSPQGRREDGYTF	TGCGCCAGCAGCCCGCAAGGCAGGCGGGAGGATGGCTACACCTTC